This T cell receptor beta chain was recovered during a study of CD8+ T cells in alopecia areata. Specified treatment: oral pan-JAK inhibitor, 5-10 mg twice daily. Collected material from alopecia areata patients comprised lesional scalp punch biopsies and peripheral blood. The CDR3 has 13 amino acids. V was cut by 0 bases and J by 9 bases, with 9 bases left in between. The germline CDR1 and CDR2 sequences are LGHNA and YSLEER. Remarks on this clone: No antigen is known for it.

Extracted from the samples, RNA was reverse transcribed into cDNA to serve as the sequencing template. The protocol was immunoSEQ multiplex PCR, while the TCRdb copy is restricted to in-frame clones and leaves out a portion. Of 200,000 to 250,000 clones listed, approximately 65% are singletons. Whole-study results and caveats: Scalp clonality and expanded CD8+ clones among the top 100 showed significant decreases with tofacitinib. Scalp sequencing captures resident alphabeta T cells of normal skin too. There was only one nonresponder, so it was unclear how baseline CD8+ expansion relates to response.

This TCR derives from a human donor with alopecia areata. The specimen comprised CD4+ T cells sorted from blood, sampled between weeks 44 and 45, from a patient treated with tofacitinib. This sequence joins TRBV4-3 and TRBJ1-5; D is undetermined. The CDR3 nucleotides are TGCGCCAGCAGCCAAGATCGGAGGCGGCCCCAGCATTTT. This gives the protein CASSQDRRRPQHF.